These T cell receptor beta chains were read from a single sample in a study of CD8+ T cells in alopecia areata. Method: immunoSEQ multiplex PCR; TCRdb's copy keeps in-frame clones and lacks some. In the table there are under 150,000 clones, over 60% of which are singletons. The specimen was CD4+ T cells sorted from blood, collected at week 4, from a patient treated with tofacitinib. The receptors derive from a human donor with alopecia areata. CDR3s include the opening cysteine and the closing phenylalanine or tryptophan. A D gene is named only where the DNA matches it firmly. Clone size is not always given. Where it is, it says once, few, many or a class for expanded clones.

v_call: TRBV6-6
clone_size: .
j_call: TRBJ2-3
d_call: .
cdr3_nt: TGTGCCAGCAGTTACAGGACCACAGATACGCAGTATTTT
cdr3_aa: CASSYRTTDTQYF

v_call: TRBV6-5
clone_size: .
j_call: TRBJ2-4
d_call: TRBD2
cdr3_nt: TGTGCCAGCAGCCGACTAGCGGGGTCCAAAAACATTCAGTACTTC
cdr3_aa: CASSRLAGSKNIQYF

v_call: TRBV30
clone_size: .
j_call: TRBJ1-1
d_call: .
cdr3_nt: TGTGCCTGGAGTGTACCAGGCGTGAACACTGAAGCTTTCTTT
cdr3_aa: CAWSVPGVNTEAFF

v_call: TRBV7-2
clone_size: .
j_call: TRBJ2-5
d_call: .
cdr3_nt: TGTGCCAGCAGCTTAGTAACAATTGAAGAGACCCAGTACTTC
cdr3_aa: CASSLVTIEETQYF

v_call: TRBV4-1
clone_size: .
j_call: TRBJ2-4
d_call: TRBD1
cdr3_nt: TGCGCCAGCAGCCAAGGGACAGGGGCTACCATTCAGTACTTC
cdr3_aa: CASSQGTGATIQYF

v_call: TRBV7-3
clone_size: .
j_call: TRBJ2-1
d_call: TRBD2
cdr3_nt: TGTGCCAGCAGCTTAAGGGGTGGTAGCGGGACTTACAATGAGCAGTTCTTC
cdr3_aa: CASSLRGGSGTYNEQFF

v_call: TRBV7-9
clone_size: .
j_call: TRBJ2-1
d_call: TRBD2
cdr3_nt: TGTGCCAGCAGCGATCGACTAGCGGGAGACAATGAGCAGTTCTTC
cdr3_aa: CASSDRLAGDNEQFF

v_call: TRBV5-1
clone_size: .
j_call: TRBJ2-6
d_call: .
cdr3_nt: TGCGCCAGCAGCTCAGGGTCGTCTGGGGCCAACGTCCTGACTTTC
cdr3_aa: CASSSGSSGANVLTF

v_call: TRBV4-1
clone_size: few
j_call: TRBJ2-5
d_call: TRBD2
cdr3_nt: TGCGCCAGCAGCCTAGACGCGGGACAGATCGGGACTAGCGGGAGTGGAGAGACCCAGTACTTC
cdr3_aa: CASSLDAGQIGTSGSGETQYF

v_call: TRBV7-2
clone_size: few
j_call: TRBJ2-6
d_call: .
cdr3_nt: TGTGCCAGCAGGGAGATCGGCTCTGGGGCCAACGTCCTGACTTTC
cdr3_aa: CASREIGSGANVLTF

v_call: TRBV14
clone_size: .
j_call: TRBJ2-6
d_call: .
cdr3_nt: TGTGCCAGCAGCCAAAGGGGGGCCAACGTCCTGACTTTC
cdr3_aa: CASSQRGANVLTF

v_call: TRBV27
clone_size: .
j_call: TRBJ2-5
d_call: .
cdr3_nt: TGTGCCAGCAGTCTACGGTCGGCGGAGACCCAGTACTTC
cdr3_aa: CASSLRSAETQYF

v_call: TRBV30
clone_size: .
j_call: TRBJ1-1
d_call: TRBD1
cdr3_nt: TGTGCCTGGGAGGGACAGCCGAACACTGAAGCTTTCTTT
cdr3_aa: CAWEGQPNTEAFF

v_call: TRBV4-2
clone_size: .
j_call: TRBJ2-7
d_call: .
cdr3_nt: TGTGCCAGCAGCCAGGGGCAGGGCTCCTACGAGCAGTACTTC
cdr3_aa: CASSQGQGSYEQYF

v_call: TRBV2
clone_size: .
j_call: TRBJ2-6
d_call: .
cdr3_nt: TGTGCCAGCAGTGAAGGCGAAACCGGGGCCAACGTCCTGACTTTC
cdr3_aa: CASSEGETGANVLTF

v_call: TRBV5-6
clone_size: .
j_call: TRBJ1-6
d_call: .
cdr3_nt: TGTGCCAGCAGCCGGGGGGCCATCCAGGGTTCACCCCTCCACTTT
cdr3_aa: CASSRGAIQGSPLHF